Below are 24 T cell receptor beta chains sequenced from a single sample in a study of long-term antiretroviral therapy in people with HIV. A v3.0 immunoSEQ assay was performed at survey level. The protocol was immunoSEQ multiplex PCR, while the TCRdb copy is restricted to in-frame clones and leaves out a portion. The table includes 30,000 to 40,000 clones, 70% to 80% detected once. Source: unsorted PBMCs, taken 2 years after starting antiretroviral therapy. These receptors all stem from a woman in her forties or fifties with HIV.

The genes are TRBV11-2 and TRBJ2-5; 12 nucleotides line up with TRBD2. Trimming removed 1 base from V and 2 bases from J; junction bases left unmatched: 5. The length of the CDR3 is 17 residues. The germline V gene encodes CDR1 SGHAT and CDR2 FQNNGV. The CDR3 is CASSLGLGTSGQETQYF. CDR3 nucleotide sequence: TGTGCCAGCAGCTTAGGTTTAGGGACTAGCGGGCAAGAGACCCAGTACTTC.

This clone was recorded only once. The V and J genes are TRBV29-1 and TRBJ1-6; 8 nucleotides agree with TRBD1. CDR3 length: 15 residues. J gave up 6 bases and V 7 bases, and 11 bases lay outside the gene matches. From germline, CDR1 is SQVTM and CDR2 ANQGSEA. CDR3 region: CSARTGNMGNSPLHF. The CDR3 nucleotides are TGCAGCGCCCGGACAGGGAACATGGGTAATTCACCCCTCCACTTT.

This chain uses TRBV12-5 with TRBJ1-3; D is uncertain. Deletions cut 2 bases from V and 4 bases from J, with 12 bases between. This CDR3 is built from 15 residues. Germline CDR1 LGHNT, CDR2 FRNRAP. The CDR3 DNA reads TGTGCTAGTGGTTTGACCGGTCCCTCGGGAAACACCATATATTTT. Its protein is CASGLTGPSGNTIYF.

This chain uses TRBV19 with TRBJ2-1; maybe TRBD2 (5 bases). The germline V gene has CDR1 LNHDA and CDR2 SQIVND (reference sequence). Trimming took off 3 bases at V and 5 bases at J, with 11 bases between the two ends. The CDR3 has 14 amino acids. CDR3 DNA: TGTGCCAGTAGTATTGGCGGGCGCAACAATGAGCAGTTCTTC. It codes for CASSIGGRNNEQFF.

The chain couples TRBV29-1 to TRBJ1-3, with D hard to call. Germline CDR1 is SQVTM and CDR2 is ANQGSEA. Trimming removed 4 bases at V and 0 bases at J, with 10 bases between. This CDR3 region has 14 residues. The CDR3 here is CSVGTSDSGNTIYF. Written as DNA, the CDR3 is TGCAGCGTTGGGACGTCGGACTCTGGAAACACCATATATTTT.

The chain combines TRBV19 with TRBJ2-3; maybe TRBD1 (7 bases). The germline V gene encodes CDR1 LNHDA and CDR2 SQIVND (reference sequence). V shed 4 bases and J shed 0 bases, with 14 bases lying between them. The CDR3 contains 16 residues. The CDR3 region is CASSRRGRGSTDTQYF. CDR3 DNA sequence: TGTGCCAGTAGTAGGCGGGGCAGGGGGAGCACAGATACGCAGTATTTT.

The chain has TRBV6-6 and TRBJ2-5; D not certain. Germline CDR1 MNHNY, CDR2 SVGAGI (reference sequence). Trimming removed 0 bases at V and 5 bases at J, with 16 bases between. CDR3 size: 16 residues. In DNA form, the CDR3 reads TGTGCCAGCAGTTACTCAAGTTCAGTGCGGCGGGAGACCCAGTACTTC. Translation gives CASSYSSSVRRETQYF.

This clone was counted only a few times. This sequence joins TRBV5-5 and TRBJ1-2; no clear D gene. Looked up from germline, CDR1 is SGHKS and CDR2 is YYEKEE (reference sequence). Trimming removed 6 bases from V and 7 bases from J, with 10 bases in between. The CDR3 loop spans 11 amino acids. CDR3 sequence (DNA): TGTGCCAGCACCCGGGGATTTGGCTACACCTTC. Encoded protein: CASTRGFGYTF.

This clone has just a few counts. This chain uses TRBV7-9 with TRBJ2-7, with D perhaps TRBD2 (6 bases). V was pared by 4 bases and J by 2 bases, with 12 bases between. This CDR3 region has 14 residues. CDR1 is SEHNR, CDR2 FQNEAQ, per germline (reference sequence). The CDR3 DNA is TGTGCCAGCAGCTCCACCGGGGGACCCTACGAGCAGTACTTC. This encodes CASSSTGGPYEQYF.

The chain's CDR3 is CASRQTGVEQYF. DNA of the CDR3: TGTGCCAGCAGACAGACAGGGGTAGAGCAGTACTTC. The rearrangement links TRBV6-1 to TRBJ2-7; 8 nucleotides match TRBD1. The J segment lost 7 bases and the V segment lost 6 bases, leaving 5 bases of the junction unmatched. Per germline, CDR1 MNHNS and CDR2 SASEGT. The CDR3 consists of 12 residues.

The gene calls are TRBV30 and TRBJ1-3; the D gene is possibly TRBD1 (6 bases). CDR1 and CDR2 (germline): GTSNPN, SVGIG (reference sequence). The CDR3 is 16 amino acids. The V and J ends lost 0 bases and 2 bases respectively, with 14 bases between them. The CDR3 sequence: CAWSVRGRGAGNTIYF. For the CDR3, the DNA is TGTGCCTGGAGTGTACGGGGCAGGGGAGCTGGAAACACCATATATTTT. Full variable domain (missing parts from reference TRBV30 and TRBJ1-3): SQTIHQWPATLVQPVGSPLSLECTVEGTSNPNLYWYRQAAGRGLQLLFYSVGIGQISSEVPQNLSASRPQDRQFILSSKKLLLSDSGFYLCAWSVRGRGAGNTIYFGEGSWLTVV.

The chain has TRBV7-9 and TRBJ2-7; D is possibly TRBD1 (5 bases). V lost 2 bases to trimming and J lost 4 bases, with 15 bases between them. CDR3 size: 15 residues. Germline CDR1 SEHNR, CDR2 FQNEAQ (reference sequence). CDR3 coding DNA: TGTGCCAGCAGCTTACCACTTAGGGGCGAGTACGAGCAGTACGTC. Translating it yields CASSLPLRGEYEQYV.

The V gene is TRBV11-3, the J gene TRBJ2-3; 7 bases fit TRBD1. V lost 0 bases to trimming and J lost 1 base; unmatched junction nucleotides: 1. Germline CDR1 is SGHNT and CDR2 is YENEEA. The CDR3 is 15 amino acids. The CDR3 here is CASSLDQGGTDTQYF. The CDR3 DNA follows: TGTGCCAGCAGCTTAGATCAGGGGGGCACAGATACGCAGTATTTT.

The genes are TRBV27 and TRBJ2-5; D possibly matches TRBD1 or TRBD2 (6 bases each). Trimming left V 2 bases short and J 4 bases short, with 17 bases between. Per germline, CDR1 MNHEY and CDR2 SMNVEV (reference sequence). The CDR3 consists of 16 residues. The CDR3 nucleotides are TGTGCCAGCAGTTTAAGGTTTTCGGGGGCGGGAGAGACCCAGTACTTC. This encodes CASSLRFSGAGETQYF.

V usage is TRBV11-2 and J usage is TRBJ2-3; the D gene is possibly TRBD2 (6 bases). Germline lookup yields CDR1 SGHAT and CDR2 FQNNGV. V lost 6 bases and J 0 bases, leaving 13 bases between the germline ends. The CDR3 loop spans 15 amino acids. The CDR3 here is CASRKTSSSTDTQYF. The CDR3 bases are TGTGCCAGCAGAAAAACTAGCTCTAGCACAGATACGCAGTATTTT.

The chain is built from TRBV11-3 and TRBJ2-2; 10 positions match TRBD2. Germline trimming cut 1 base from V and 2 bases from J; bases unmatched to any gene: 4. Germline loops: CDR1 SGHNT, CDR2 YENEEA. The CDR3 contains 17 residues. Here the CDR3 reads CASSLGTSGINTGELFF. In DNA, the CDR3 is TGTGCCAGCAGCTTAGGTACTAGCGGGATAAACACCGGGGAGCTGTTTTTT. Using reference TRBV11-3 and TRBJ2-2 for the parts outside the CDR3, the full variable domain is EAGVVQSPRYKIIEKKQPVAFWCNPISGHNTLYWYLQNLGQGPELLIRYENEEAVDDSQLPKDRFSAERLKGVDSTLKIQPAELGDSAVYLCASSLGTSGINTGELFFGEGSRLTVL.

This chain uses TRBV19 with TRBJ2-5; D might be TRBD1 or TRBD2, each matching 7 bases. V dropped 4 bases and J dropped 4 bases, with 13 bases sitting between them. CDR1 and CDR2 from the germline V gene are LNHDA and SQIVND (reference sequence). CDR3 size: 14 residues. CDR3: CASSNQGGGETQYF. The CDR3 nucleotides are TGTGCCAGTAGTAATCAGGGGGGGGGAGAGACCCAGTACTTC. Filled out from reference TRBV19 and TRBJ2-5, the complete variable domain reads DGGITQSPKYLFRKEGQNVTLSCEQNLNHDAMYWYRQDPGQGLRLIYYSQIVNDFQKGDIAEGYSVSREKKESFPLTVTSAQKNPTAFYLCASSNQGGGETQYFGPGTRLLVL.

The chain carries TRBV10-3 and TRBJ2-5, with D perhaps assigned TRBD1 or TRBD2 (5 bases each). CDR1 and CDR2 from the germline V gene are ENHRY and SYGVKD. Deletions cut 6 bases from V and 5 bases from J, with 19 bases between. CDR3 length: 15 amino acids. The CDR3 region is CAISRDRHPTETQYF. DNA of the CDR3: TGTGCCATCAGCCGGGACCGCCACCCTACGGAGACCCAGTACTTC.

The count of this clone is one. The gene calls are TRBV7-3 and TRBJ2-5, with 7 bases that match TRBD2. The CDR3 consists of 14 residues. The trim removed 5 bases at V and 4 bases at J, leaving 7 bases unmatched. The germline CDR1 and CDR2 sequences are SGHTA and FQGTGA. The CDR3 DNA sequence: TGTGCCAGCAGCATTAGCGGGCTGGGAGAGACCCAGTACTTC. Its protein is CASSISGLGETQYF.

This chain joins TRBV29-1 and TRBJ2-3; 15 bases match TRBD2. This CDR3 comprises 16 residues. After removal of 7 bases from V and 3 bases from J, the junction contained 8 bases not matched to a gene. In germline, CDR1 is SQVTM, CDR2 ANQGSEA. CDR3 nucleotides: TGCAGCGCAACGGGACTAGCGGGGGGAAGTACAGATACGCAGTATTTT. Translation gives CSATGLAGGSTDTQYF.

DNA for the CDR3: TGCAGCGTTGGACTTAACACTGAAGCTTTCTTT. As protein: CSVGLNTEAFF. This rearrangement joins TRBV29-1 to TRBJ1-1; the D is unclear. The length of the CDR3 is 11 residues. Deletions cut 4 bases from V and 2 bases from J, with 5 bases between. Germline V lookup: CDR1 SQVTM, CDR2 ANQGSEA.

The chain recombines TRBV7-2 with TRBJ2-2; no firm D call. CDR1 is SGHTA and CDR2 is FQGNSA in the germline V gene. With 3 bases removed from V and 4 bases from J, the gap between germline ends came to 9 bases. The CDR3 length is 14 residues. CDR3: CASSFPLSTGELFF. The CDR3 DNA reads TGTGCCAGCAGCTTCCCCTTATCCACCGGGGAGCTGTTTTTT.

This clone was detected a few times. J is TRBJ2-5 and V is TRBV7-3; D not resolved. Germline V gene data show CDR1 as SGHTA and CDR2 as FQGTGA. This CDR3 has 13 residues. Trimming took off 2 bases at V and 4 bases at J, with 8 bases between the two ends. The CDR3 sequence: CASSLGNGETQYF. In nucleotides, the CDR3 is TGTGCCAGCAGCTTAGGAAACGGAGAGACCCAGTACTTC.

The J gene is TRBJ2-5, the V gene TRBV19; D unresolved. Between the trimmed V and J ends, which lost 1 base and 1 base, there was a span of 10 bases. CDR3 length equals 15 residues. The germline V gene encodes CDR1 LNHDA and CDR2 SQIVND (reference sequence). The CDR3 DNA reads TGTGCCAGTAGTATAGGAAACGGGCCCCAAGAGACCCAGTACTTC. It specifies CASSIGNGPQETQYF.